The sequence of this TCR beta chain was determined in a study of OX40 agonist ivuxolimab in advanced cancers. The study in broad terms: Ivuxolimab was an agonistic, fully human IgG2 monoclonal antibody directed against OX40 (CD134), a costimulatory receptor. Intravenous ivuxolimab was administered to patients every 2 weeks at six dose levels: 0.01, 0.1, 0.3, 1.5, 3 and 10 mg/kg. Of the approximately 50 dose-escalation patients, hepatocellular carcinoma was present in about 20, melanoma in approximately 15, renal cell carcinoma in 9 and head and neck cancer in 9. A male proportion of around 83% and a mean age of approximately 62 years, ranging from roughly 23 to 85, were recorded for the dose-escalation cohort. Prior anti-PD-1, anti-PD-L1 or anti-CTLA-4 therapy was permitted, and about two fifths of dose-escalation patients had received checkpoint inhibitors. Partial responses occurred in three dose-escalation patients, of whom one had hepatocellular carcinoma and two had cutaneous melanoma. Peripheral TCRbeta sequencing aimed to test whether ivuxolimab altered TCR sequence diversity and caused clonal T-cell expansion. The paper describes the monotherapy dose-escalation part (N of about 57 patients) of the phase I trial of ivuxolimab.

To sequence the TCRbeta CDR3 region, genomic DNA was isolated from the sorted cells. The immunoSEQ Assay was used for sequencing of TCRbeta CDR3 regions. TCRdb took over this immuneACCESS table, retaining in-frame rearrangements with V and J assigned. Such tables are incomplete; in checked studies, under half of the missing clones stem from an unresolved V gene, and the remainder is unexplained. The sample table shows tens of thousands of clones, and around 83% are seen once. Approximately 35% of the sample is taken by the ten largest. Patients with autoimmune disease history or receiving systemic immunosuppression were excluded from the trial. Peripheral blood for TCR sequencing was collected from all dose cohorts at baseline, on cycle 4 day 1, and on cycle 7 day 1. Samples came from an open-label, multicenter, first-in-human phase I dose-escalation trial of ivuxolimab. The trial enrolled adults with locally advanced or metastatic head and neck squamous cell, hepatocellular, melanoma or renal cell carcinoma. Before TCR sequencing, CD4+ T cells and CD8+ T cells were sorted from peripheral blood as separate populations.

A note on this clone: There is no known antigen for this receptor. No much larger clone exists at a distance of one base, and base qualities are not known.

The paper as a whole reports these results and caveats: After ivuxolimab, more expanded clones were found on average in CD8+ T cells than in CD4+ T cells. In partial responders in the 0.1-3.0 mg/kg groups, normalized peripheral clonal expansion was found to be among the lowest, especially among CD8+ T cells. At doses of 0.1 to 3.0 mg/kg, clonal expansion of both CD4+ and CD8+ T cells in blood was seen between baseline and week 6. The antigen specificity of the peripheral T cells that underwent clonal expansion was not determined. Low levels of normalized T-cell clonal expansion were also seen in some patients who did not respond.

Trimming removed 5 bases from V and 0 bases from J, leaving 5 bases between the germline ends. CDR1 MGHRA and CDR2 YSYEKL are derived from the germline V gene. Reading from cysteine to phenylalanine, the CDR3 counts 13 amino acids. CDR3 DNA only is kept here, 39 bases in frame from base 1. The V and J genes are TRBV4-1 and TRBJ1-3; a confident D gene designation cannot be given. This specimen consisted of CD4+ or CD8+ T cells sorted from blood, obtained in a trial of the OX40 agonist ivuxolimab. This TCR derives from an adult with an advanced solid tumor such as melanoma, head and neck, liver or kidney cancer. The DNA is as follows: TGCGCCAGCAGCACGGTCTCTGGAAACACCATATATTTT. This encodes CASSTVSGNTIYF.